These 3 T cell receptor beta chains were sequenced from one sample in a study of blood T cell repertoires in COVID-19. Generated by immunoSEQ multiplex PCR, the TCRdb table keeps only in-frame clones and is missing some. This table holds 150,000 to 200,000 clones, roughly 80% found once. Sequencing was done on a sample of peripheral blood. All receptors come from a man between 45 and 60 years old who had recovered from COVID-19.

The rearrangement joins TRBV7-3 to TRBJ2-7; 9 bases match TRBD2. Germline-derived CDR1 and CDR2 are SGHTA and FQGTGA. Trimming at V came to 5 bases and at J to 2 bases, leaving 7 bases not matched to a gene. The CDR3 totals 15 residues. DNA of the CDR3: TGTGCCAGCAGCGAAGCTAGCGGGACCACCTACGAGCAGTACTTC. As protein: CASSEASGTTYEQYF.

In this sample, this clone turned up once. The chain joins TRBV6-5 to TRBJ1-2; D possibly corresponds to TRBD1 (6 bases). V shed 5 bases and J shed 4 bases, with 17 bases lying between them. Germline V gives CDR1 MNHEY, CDR2 SVGAGI. The CDR3 is 15 residues long. The CDR3 DNA is TGTGCCAGCAGTCCACCGGGGGGACAAATCTATGGCTACACCTTC. Translation gives CASSPPGGQIYGYTF.

The genes are TRBV29-1 and TRBJ2-1, with a tentative D call TRBD1 (6 bases). Germline V gene data show CDR1 as SQVTM and CDR2 as ANQGSEA. The CDR3 consists of 14 residues. The ends were cut back, 2 bases at V and 3 bases at J, with 11 bases in the middle. CDR3 sequence: CSVEQGPRYNEQFF. DNA of the CDR3: TGCAGCGTTGAACAGGGGCCCCGCTACAATGAGCAGTTCTTC.